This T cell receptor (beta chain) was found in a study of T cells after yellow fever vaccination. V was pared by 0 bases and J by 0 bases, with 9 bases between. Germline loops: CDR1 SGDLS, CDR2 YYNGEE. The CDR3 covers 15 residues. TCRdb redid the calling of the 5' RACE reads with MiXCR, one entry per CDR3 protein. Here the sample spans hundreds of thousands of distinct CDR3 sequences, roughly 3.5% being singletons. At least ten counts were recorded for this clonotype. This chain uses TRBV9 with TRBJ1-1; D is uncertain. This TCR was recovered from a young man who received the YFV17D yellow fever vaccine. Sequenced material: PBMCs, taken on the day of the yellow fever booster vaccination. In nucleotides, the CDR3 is TGTGCCAGCAGCGTAGTAACGGGTATGAACACTGAAGCTTTCTTT. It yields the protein CASSVVTGMNTEAFF.